This T cell receptor (beta chain) was found in a study of early T cells in non-severe SARS-CoV-2 infection (dated by TCRdb to about 2021). Notes on the research overall: Bulk RNA from unsorted whole blood was used for TCR sequencing, so alpha and beta chains could not be paired. Paper-wide results and their limitations: Matching against VDJdb was skewed toward anti-spike CD8 responses, likely underestimated virus-specific expansions, and missed private and CD4 specificities.

Preparation of the library involved 5' RACE. Sequencing was carried out with a NextSeq 500. In the TCR library protocol, unique molecular identifiers were attached to individual cDNA molecules to correct for PCR bias and sequencing error. Both TCR alpha and beta chains were sequenced, and tight co-correlation was observed between alpha and beta sequence abundances in each sample. From the authors' description of their analysis: Decombinator V4 was used to annotate TCR sequences for V gene, J gene and CDR3. TCRs were defined as expanded if a significant change between any two time points was detected under a Poisson model with p below 0.0001. TCR abundances were normalised to the total number of TCRs sequenced per sample and were expressed as counts per million. MAIT TCRs were defined by TRAV1-2 paired with TRAJ12, TRAJ20 or TRAJ33, and iNKT TCRs by TRAV10 paired with TRAJ18. A search of VDJdb, accessed on 1 November 2021, was run for TCRs annotated to CMV, EBV and SARS-CoV-2, with TCRs annotated for multiple antigens excluded. TCRdb redid the processing of the public reads, applying fastp at Q25 and MiXCR, and retained in-frame beta chains. Each CDR3 protein gets just one entry, which takes the most common genes and DNA from the rows behind it. TCRdb assigned the V and J calls; the authors' analysis was not used. Present in this sample are 75,000 to 100,000 distinct CDR3 sequences, approximately 15% of which were seen just once. Around 1.3% of the sample belongs to the ten largest clones.

A case-control design nested within a healthcare worker cohort in London, UK, was used, with weekly nasopharyngeal swab PCR tests and blood sampling performed. Healthcare workers were recruited during the week of the UK lockdown, between 23 and 31 March 2020, and followed weekly for up to roughly 15 weeks. At the junction V is shortened by 2 bases and J by 6 bases; bases outside the gene matches: 2. CDR1 SGHVS and CDR2 FQNEAQ are derived from the germline V gene. Reading from cysteine to phenylalanine, the CDR3 counts 13 amino acids. Of the read, only the CDR3 DNA is kept; its 39 bases are in frame from base 1. On this clonotype itself: Its antigen specificity is not known. Per-base quality was not reported, and no clone a single base away is much larger than it.

The sequence was obtained from an adult who was a healthcare worker with PCR-confirmed SARS-CoV-2 infection or an uninfected control (not recorded which). Material: whole blood. Recombination linked TRBV7-8 to TRBJ1-2, with 8 bases aligning to TRBD1. CDR3 reads: CASSLLTGDGYTF. The DNA is TGTGCCAGCAGCTTACTGACAGGGGATGGCTACACCTTC.